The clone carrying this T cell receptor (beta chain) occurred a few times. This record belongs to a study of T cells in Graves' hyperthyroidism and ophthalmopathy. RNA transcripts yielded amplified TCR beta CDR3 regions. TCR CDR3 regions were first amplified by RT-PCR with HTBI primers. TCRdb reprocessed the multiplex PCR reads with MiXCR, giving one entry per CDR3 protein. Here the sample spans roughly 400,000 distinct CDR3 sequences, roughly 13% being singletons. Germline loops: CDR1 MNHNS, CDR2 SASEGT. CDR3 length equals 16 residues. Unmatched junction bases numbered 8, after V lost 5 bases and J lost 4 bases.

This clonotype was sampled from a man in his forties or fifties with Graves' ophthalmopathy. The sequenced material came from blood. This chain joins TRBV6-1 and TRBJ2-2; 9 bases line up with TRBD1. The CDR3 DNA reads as TGTGCCAGCAGTCACCCAGGGACAGGGCGCACCGGGGAGCTGTTTTTT. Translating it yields CASSHPGTGRTGELFF.